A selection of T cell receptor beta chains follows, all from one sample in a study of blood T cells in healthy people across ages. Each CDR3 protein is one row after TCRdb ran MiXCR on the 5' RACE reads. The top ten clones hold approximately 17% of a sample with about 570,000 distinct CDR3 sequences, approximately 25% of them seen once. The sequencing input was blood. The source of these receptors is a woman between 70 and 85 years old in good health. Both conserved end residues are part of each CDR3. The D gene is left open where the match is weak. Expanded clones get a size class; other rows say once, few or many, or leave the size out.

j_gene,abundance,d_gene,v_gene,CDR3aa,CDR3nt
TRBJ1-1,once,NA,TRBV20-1,CSASDRSTEAFF,TGCAGTGCCTCAGACAGATCGACTGAAGCTTTCTTT
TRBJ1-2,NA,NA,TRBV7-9,CASSSPWEGVSGYTF,TGTGCCAGCAGCTCCCCCTGGGAAGGGGTGAGTGGCTACACCTTC
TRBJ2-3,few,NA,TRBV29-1,CSVANSNRGGDTQYF,TGCAGCGTCGCAAACTCAAACAGGGGAGGAGATACGCAGTATTTT
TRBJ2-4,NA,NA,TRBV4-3,CASSQDVAAAFGQYF,TGCGCCAGCAGCCAAGATGTGGCAGCAGCATTCGGACAGTACTTC
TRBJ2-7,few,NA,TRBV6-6,CASSRDGTSYEQYF,TGTGCCAGCTCGAGGGACGGGACCTCCTACGAGCAGTACTTC
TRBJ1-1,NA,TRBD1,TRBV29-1,CSVTGQGATEAFF,TGCAGCGTGACGGGACAGGGGGCAACTGAAGCTTTCTTT
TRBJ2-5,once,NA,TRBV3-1,CASSQGFYEETQYF,TGTGCCAGCAGCCAAGGGTTCTACGAAGAGACCCAGTACTTC
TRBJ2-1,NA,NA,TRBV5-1,CASSSPDLNEQFF,TGCGCCAGCAGCTCCCCGGACCTTAATGAGCAGTTCTTC
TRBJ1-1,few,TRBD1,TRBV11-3,CASSLREGAAEAFF,TGTGCCAGCAGCTTACGGGAGGGGGCCGCTGAAGCTTTCTTT
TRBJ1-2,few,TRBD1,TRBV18,CASSRDRGMDGYTF,TGTGCCAGCTCACGTGACAGGGGGATGGATGGCTACACCTTC
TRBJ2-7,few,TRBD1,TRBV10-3,CAISDRGDEQYF,TGTGCCATCAGCGACAGGGGCGACGAGCAGTACTTC
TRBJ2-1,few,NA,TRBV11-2,CASSYSTGGVRDEQFF,TGTGCCAGCAGCTATAGCACTGGCGGGGTTAGGGATGAGCAGTTCTTC
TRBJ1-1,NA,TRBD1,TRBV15,CATRGPRTGNTEAFF,TGTGCCACCAGGGGGCCGAGGACAGGGAACACTGAAGCTTTCTTT
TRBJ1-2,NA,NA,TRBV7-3,CASSFRLGAINYGYTF,TGTGCCAGCAGCTTCCGCCTGGGCGCGATCAACTATGGCTACACCTTC
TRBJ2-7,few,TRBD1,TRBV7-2,CASSLEGTGNSYEQYF,TGTGCCAGCAGCTTGGAGGGGACAGGCAATTCCTACGAGCAGTACTTC
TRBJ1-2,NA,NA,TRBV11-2,CASSLAPLNFGYTF,TGTGCCAGCAGCTTAGCCCCCCTGAACTTTGGCTACACCTTC
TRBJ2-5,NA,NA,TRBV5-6,CASSFPPPRQQETQYF,TGTGCCAGCAGCTTTCCCCCCCCCAGACAACAAGAGACCCAGTACTTC
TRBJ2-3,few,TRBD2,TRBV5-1,CASSFGTTTDTQYF,TGCGCCAGCAGCTTTGGGACTACAACAGATACGCAGTATTTT
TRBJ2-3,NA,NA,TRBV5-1,CASSYNRDTQYF,TGCGCCAGCAGCTACAATCGAGATACGCAGTATTTT
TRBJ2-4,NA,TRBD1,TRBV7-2,CASSFSGTANIQYF,TGTGCCAGCAGCTTTTCCGGGACAGCAAACATTCAGTACTTC
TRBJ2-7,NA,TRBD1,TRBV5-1,CASSAGTETYEQYF,TGCGCCAGCAGCGCCGGGACAGAGACCTACGAGCAGTACTTC
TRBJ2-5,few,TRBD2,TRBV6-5,CASSSTSSRETQYF,TGTGCCAGCAGTTCGACTAGCAGCCGAGAGACCCAGTACTTC